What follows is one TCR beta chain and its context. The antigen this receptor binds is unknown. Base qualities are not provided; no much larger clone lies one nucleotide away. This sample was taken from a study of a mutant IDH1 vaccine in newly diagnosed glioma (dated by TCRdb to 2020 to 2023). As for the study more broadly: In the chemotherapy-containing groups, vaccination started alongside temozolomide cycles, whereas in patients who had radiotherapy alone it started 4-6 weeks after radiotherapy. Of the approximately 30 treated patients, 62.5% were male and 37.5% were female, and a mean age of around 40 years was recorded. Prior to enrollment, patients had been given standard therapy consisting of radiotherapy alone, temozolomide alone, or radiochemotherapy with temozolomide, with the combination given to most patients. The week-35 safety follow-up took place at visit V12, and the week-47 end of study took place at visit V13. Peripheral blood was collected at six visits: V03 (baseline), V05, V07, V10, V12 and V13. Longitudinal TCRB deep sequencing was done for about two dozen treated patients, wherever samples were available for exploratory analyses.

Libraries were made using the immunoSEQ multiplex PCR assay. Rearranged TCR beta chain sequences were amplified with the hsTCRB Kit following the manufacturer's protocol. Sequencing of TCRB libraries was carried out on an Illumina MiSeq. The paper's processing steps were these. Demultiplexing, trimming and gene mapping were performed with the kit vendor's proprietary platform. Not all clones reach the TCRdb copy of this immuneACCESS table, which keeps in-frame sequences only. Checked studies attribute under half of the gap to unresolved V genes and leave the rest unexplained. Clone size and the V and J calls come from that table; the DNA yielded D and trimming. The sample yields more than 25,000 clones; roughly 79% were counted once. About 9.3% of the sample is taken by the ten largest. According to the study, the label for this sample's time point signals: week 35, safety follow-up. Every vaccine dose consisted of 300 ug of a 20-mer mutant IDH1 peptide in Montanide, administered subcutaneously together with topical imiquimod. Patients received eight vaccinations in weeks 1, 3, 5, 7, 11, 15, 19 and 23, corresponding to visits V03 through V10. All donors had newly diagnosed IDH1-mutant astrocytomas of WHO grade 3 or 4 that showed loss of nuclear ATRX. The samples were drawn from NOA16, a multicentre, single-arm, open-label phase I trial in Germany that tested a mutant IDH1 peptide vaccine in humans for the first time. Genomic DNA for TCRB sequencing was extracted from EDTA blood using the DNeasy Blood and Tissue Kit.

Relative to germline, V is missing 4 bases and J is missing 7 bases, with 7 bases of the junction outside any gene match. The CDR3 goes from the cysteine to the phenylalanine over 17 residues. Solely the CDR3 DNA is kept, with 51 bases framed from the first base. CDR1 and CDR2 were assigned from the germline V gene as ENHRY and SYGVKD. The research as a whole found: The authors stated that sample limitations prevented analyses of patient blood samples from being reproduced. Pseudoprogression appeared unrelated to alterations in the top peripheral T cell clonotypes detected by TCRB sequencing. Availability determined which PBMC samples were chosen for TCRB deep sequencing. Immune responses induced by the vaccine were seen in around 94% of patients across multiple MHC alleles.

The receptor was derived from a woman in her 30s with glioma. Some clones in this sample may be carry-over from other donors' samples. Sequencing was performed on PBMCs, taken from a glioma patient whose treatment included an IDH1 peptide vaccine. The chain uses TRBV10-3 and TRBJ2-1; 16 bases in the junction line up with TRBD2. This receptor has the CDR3 CAISGAGTSGRANEQFF. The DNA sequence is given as TGTGCCATCAGTGGGGCCGGGACTAGCGGGAGGGCTAATGAGCAGTTCTTC.